This T cell receptor (beta chain) was sequenced for a study of T cells after yellow fever vaccination. Background on the study: SMART-Seq v4 Ultra Low Input prepared libraries from low-cell fractions.

This CDR3 is 13 amino acids long. Trimming pared 5 bases from V and 8 bases from J, leaving 14 bases between. Germline V lookup: CDR1 SGHNT, CDR2 YYREEE (reference sequence). TCRdb fed the 5' RACE reads into MiXCR, producing one record per CDR3 protein. The sample holds about 240,000 distinct CDR3 sequences, about 7% seen once. This clonotype was obtained from a man aged 25-40 years who received the YFV17D yellow fever vaccine. V is TRBV5-4 and J is TRBJ2-1; D may be TRBD2 (5 bases). This specimen consisted of CD4+ T cells sorted from PBMCs, obtained 15 days after the yellow fever booster vaccination. CDR3 protein: CASRLRGAHEQFF. CDR3 nucleotide sequence: TGTGCCAGCAGGCTCCGGGGAGCCCATGAGCAGTTCTTC. The variable domain in full, completed from reference TRBV5-4 and TRBJ2-1, reads ETGVTQSPTHLIKTRGQQVTLRCSSQSGHNTVSWYQQALGQGPQFIFQYYREEENGRGNFPPRFSGLQFPNYSSELNVNALELDDSALYLCASRLRGAHEQFFGPGTRLTVL.